This entry concerns a single T cell receptor (beta chain). Losses at the gene ends were 2 bases for V and 0 bases for J; bases not matched to a gene: 2. The germline V gene encodes CDR1 SNHLY and CDR2 FYNNEI. CDR3 length: 15 residues. The repertoire was sequenced with immunoSEQ multiplex PCR; TCRdb's copy has only in-frame clones and lacks some. The table lists roughly 58,000 clones, around 90% of them singletons, with over 0.6% in the top ten. This sample was taken from a study of OX40 agonist ivuxolimab in advanced cancers. The rearrangement joins TRBV2 to TRBJ2-7; TRBD2 matches 9 bases. Sample: CD4+ or CD8+ T cells sorted from blood, taken in a trial of the OX40 agonist ivuxolimab. This sequence originates from an adult with an advanced solid tumor such as melanoma, head and neck, liver or kidney cancer. CDR3 in amino acids: CASSEQRGDSYEQYF. DNA for the CDR3: TGTGCCAGCAGTGAACAGCGGGGGGACTCCTACGAGCAGTACTTC.